This entry describes one T cell receptor (beta chain). The antigen remains unidentified. From germline, CDR1 is LGHNA and CDR2 YSLEER. V lost 3 bases, J lost 0 bases, and 22 bases lay in between. This CDR3 has 19 amino acids. Then a second PCR, running roughly 6 to 11 cycles, was carried out with a sample-barcoded 5' primer and a J-beta primer mix. One entry per CDR3 protein results from TCRdb running MiXCR on the 5' RACE reads. The data show roughly 2 million distinct CDR3 sequences, less than 50% seen once. This entry comes from a study of blood T cells in healthy people across ages. Study results and limitations: Diversity of TCR beta per million T cells declined in a roughly linear way with age. Naive and antigen-experienced cells were not separated, limiting conclusive comparison.

The sequence was collected from a woman aged 40 to 50 in good health. The rearrangement uses TRBV4-3 and TRBJ2-3; possible D gene TRBD1, 5 bases. Sequenced input: blood. CDR3 sequence: CASSHPNARTGPSTDTQYF. The DNA for the CDR3 is TGCGCCAGCAGCCACCCTAACGCCCGAACAGGACCAAGCACAGATACGCAGTATTTT.